In its sample, the clone carrying this T cell receptor beta chain was seen a few times. Its antigen is unknown. The sample belongs to a study of vaccination and CD4 T cells after COVID-19. The Oncomine TCR Beta short-read assay generated sequence data from the DNA of cultured CD4+ T cells. Someone extracted genomic DNA from cultured CD4+ T cells. TCRdb reanalysed the PCR reads using MiXCR and keeps one entry per CDR3 protein. The sample holds 17,000 or so distinct CDR3 sequences; over 30% are singletons and the top ten take 8.4%. General observations from the study: Only post-vaccination samples contained a median approximately 84% of the reactive clones in convalescent patients. Spike mono-reactivity was evident in 304 of the 307 vaccine-specific clones derived from convalescent patients.

V was pared by 1 base and J by 1 base, with 16 bases between. The V gene's germline CDR1 is SEHNR and CDR2 FQNEAQ (reference sequence). The CDR3 sequence is 17 residues long. The treatment is: roughly 11-day PBMC culture with coronavirus spike peptide pools or control peptides (ViraFEST assay). ViraFEST used peptide pools to expand antigen-specific T cells, then sequenced TCRs. The genes are TRBV7-9 and TRBJ1-1; D is possibly TRBD1 (6 bases). The TCR comes from a human donor who had recovered from COVID-19. Material: CD4+ T cells from blood, cultured in vitro. CDR3 amino acids: CASSLGQSDSTNTEAFF. The DNA of the CDR3 is TGTGCCAGCAGCTTAGGGCAGTCGGACAGCACGAACACTGAAGCTTTCTTT.